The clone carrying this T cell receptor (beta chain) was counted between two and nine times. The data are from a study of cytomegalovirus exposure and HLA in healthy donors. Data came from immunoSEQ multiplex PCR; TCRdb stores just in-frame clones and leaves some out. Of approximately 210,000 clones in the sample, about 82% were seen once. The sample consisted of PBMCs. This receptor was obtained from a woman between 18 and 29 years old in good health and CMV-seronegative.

The CDR3 protein is CAIGQGSNTEAFF. The CDR3 DNA follows: TGTGCCATCGGGCAGGGGAGCAACACTGAAGCTTTCTTT. The chain employs TRBV10-3 and TRBJ1-1; a weak D match, TRBD1 (6 bases). V lost 8 bases to trimming and J lost 2 bases, with 12 bases between them. The CDR3 spans 13 residues. The germline gives CDR1 ENHRY, CDR2 SYGVKD.